This TCR beta chain was identified in a study of blood T cells in healthy people across ages. At the level of the study: Every two T cells gave about one barcoded beta molecule via template switching.

CDR1 and CDR2 (germline): SEHNR, FQNEAQ (reference sequence). The CDR3 length is 14 residues. V lost 4 bases, J lost 8 bases, and 6 bases stayed unmatched. Broader study findings: Estimates based on one million T cells were treated as lower bounds. The study found more naive CD4+ cells and higher diversity in long-lived than aged donors.

This clonotype was observed at least ten times. What it binds is unknown. A sample-barcoded 5' primer and a J-beta primer mix were used in a second PCR of roughly 7 to 12 cycles. TCRdb processed the 5' RACE reads anew with MiXCR; each CDR3 protein has one entry. The sample consists of about 570,000 distinct CDR3 sequences, approximately 30% of them appearing once. The sequenced material came from blood. This sequence originates from a woman aged 70-85 years in good health. The rearrangement links TRBV7-9 to TRBJ1-4, with 8 nucleotides matching TRBD1. In DNA form, the CDR3 reads TGTGCCAGCAGCTCGACAGGGGTAGGGGAAAAACTGTTTTTT. It codes for CASSSTGVGEKLFF.